The TCR beta chain described here comes from a study of blood T cells in healthy people across ages. PCR was performed a second time for about 7 to 11 cycles using a sample-barcoded 5' primer and a J-beta primer mix. Each CDR3 protein gets one entry after TCRdb re-called the 5' RACE reads with MiXCR. The sample consists of 870,000 or so distinct CDR3 sequences, 25% to 35% of them appearing once. In its sample, this clonotype was seen many times. The CDR3 is 15 amino acids. Germline CDR1 is KGHSH and CDR2 is LQKENI. Trimming took 0 bases from V and 8 from J, leaving 14 bases between them. V and J are TRBV18 and TRBJ2-1; the D is unclear. This receptor was obtained from a woman over 75 in good health. Input material: blood. This chain's CDR3 is CASSPPNGVGDEQFF. As DNA, the CDR3 is TGTGCCAGCTCACCACCTAATGGGGTCGGCGATGAGCAGTTCTTC.